One sample yielded the 5 T cell receptor beta chains listed below, sequenced in a study of identical twins. Via MiXCR, TCRdb re-called the 5' RACE reads, giving one row per CDR3 protein. The sample shows fewer than 500,000 distinct CDR3 sequences, about 13% of them seen only once. These data also formed part of another study, on yellow fever vaccine responses in identical twins.

The sequencing sample was made of CD4+ T cells sorted from blood. Every receptor here comes from a woman aged 18-35 years in good health.

V usage is TRBV24-1 and J usage is TRBJ2-7; possibly TRBD1 for D (6 bases). V lost 5 bases to trimming and J lost 4 bases, with 20 bases between them. The CDR3 length is 16 residues. Germline lookup yields CDR1 KGHDR and CDR2 SFDVKD. The CDR3 loop reads CATSAPGHMRRYEQYF. The CDR3 DNA sequence: TGTGCCACCAGTGCCCCGGGACATATGAGGAGGTACGAGCAGTACTTC.

J is TRBJ1-2 and V is TRBV7-9; D gene unclear. V lost 7 bases to trimming and J lost 2 bases, with 11 bases between them. CDR1 is SEHNR and CDR2 is FQNEAQ in the germline V gene (reference sequence). The CDR3 runs to 13 residues. DNA for the CDR3: TGTGCCAGCACCGCCGGAACAAACTATGGCTACACCTTC. Translation: CASTAGTNYGYTF.

This clonotype occurred a few times. This chain uses TRBV3-1 with TRBJ2-4; the match to TRBD1 covers 9 bases. In germline, CDR1 is LGHDT, CDR2 YNNKEL (reference sequence). The J segment lost 0 bases and the V segment lost 3 bases, leaving 3 bases of the junction unmatched. This CDR3 region has 16 residues. The CDR3 is CASSQDRGLAKNIQYF. DNA of the CDR3: TGTGCCAGCAGCCAGGACAGGGGACTAGCCAAAAACATTCAGTACTTC.

The V gene is TRBV21-1, the J gene TRBJ1-1. TRBV21-1 is a listed pseudogene. The CDR3 is 17 residues long. CDR3 DNA: TGTGCCAGCAGCAAATTGAGTCCCGGACCGCCGAACACTGAAGCTTTCTTT. Translation gives CASSKLSPGPPNTEAFF.

The chain couples TRBV24-1 to TRBJ2-1; no clear D. Trimming took off 1 base at V and 4 bases at J, with 13 bases between the two ends. The CDR3 is 16 residues long. Germline assignment: CDR1 KGHDR and CDR2 SFDVKD. Here the CDR3 reads CATSDLNTAVYNEQFF. CDR3 sequence (DNA): TGTGCCACCAGTGATTTAAATACAGCAGTTTACAATGAGCAGTTCTTC.